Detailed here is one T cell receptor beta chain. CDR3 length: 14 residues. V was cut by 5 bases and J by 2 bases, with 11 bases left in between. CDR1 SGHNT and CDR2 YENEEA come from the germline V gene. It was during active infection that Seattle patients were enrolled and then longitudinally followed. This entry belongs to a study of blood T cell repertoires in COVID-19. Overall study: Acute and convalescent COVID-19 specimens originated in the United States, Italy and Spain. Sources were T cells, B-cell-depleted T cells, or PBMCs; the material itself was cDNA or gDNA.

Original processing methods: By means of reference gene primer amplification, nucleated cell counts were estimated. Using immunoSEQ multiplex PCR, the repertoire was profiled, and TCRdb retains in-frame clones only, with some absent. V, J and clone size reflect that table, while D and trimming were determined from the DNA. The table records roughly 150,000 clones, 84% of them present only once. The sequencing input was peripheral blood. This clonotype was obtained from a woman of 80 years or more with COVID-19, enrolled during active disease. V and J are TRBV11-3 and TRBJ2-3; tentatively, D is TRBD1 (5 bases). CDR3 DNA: TGTGCCAGCAGCCCCTCGACAGTCACAGATACGCAGTATTTT. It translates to CASSPSTVTDTQYF.